Listed below are T cell receptor beta chains from one sample, sequenced in a study of blood T cell repertoires in COVID-19. Data came from immunoSEQ multiplex PCR; TCRdb stores just in-frame clones and leaves some out. The table includes approximately 150,000 clones, approximately 83% detected once. Sequencing was done on a sample of PBMCs or T cells enriched from blood (not recorded which). These receptors all stem from a man between 65 and 85 years old who had been exposed to COVID-19. Each CDR3 is given with its conserved first and last residue. D genes are given only for firm matches. Expanded clones get a size class; other rows say once, few or many, or leave the size out.

TRBV6-5	NA	NA	TRBJ1-1	TGTGCCAGCAGGCAGGGTCTACTGTTTACTGAAGCTTTCTTT	CASRQGLLFTEAFF
TRBV6-2/TRBV6-3	NA	NA	TRBJ2-1	TGTGCCAGCAGCGTACAGGGCAATGAGCAGTTCTTC	CASSVQGNEQFF
TRBV4-1	TRBD2	NA	TRBJ2-2	TGCGCCAGCAGCCCGTTTACTAGCGGGAAGAACACCGGGGAGCTGTTTTTT	CASSPFTSGKNTGELFF
TRBV27	TRBD1	NA	TRBJ1-5	TGTGCCAGCAGTGCGACAGGGCCTAATCAGCCCCAGCATTTT	CASSATGPNQPQHF
TRBV6-5	NA	NA	TRBJ1-1	TGTGCCAGCACATTTCACCGGGACACTGCTGGGGAAGCTTTCTTT	CASTFHRDTAGEAFF
TRBV9	NA	NA	TRBJ1-3	TGTGCCAGCACCCCAGATAACTCTGGAAACACCATATATTTT	CASTPDNSGNTIYF
TRBV7-9	TRBD1	NA	TRBJ1-6	TGTGCCAGCAGCTTAGGGACAGGCTCACCCCTCCACTTT	CASSLGTGSPLHF
TRBV7-2	NA	NA	TRBJ2-3	TGTGCCAGCAGCCCATTAGGAGGCCCCGGCACAGATACGCAGTATTTT	CASSPLGGPGTDTQYF
TRBV7-2	TRBD1	NA	TRBJ1-6	TGTGCCAGCAGCTTGACAGGGCCATCACCCCTCCACTTT	CASSLTGPSPLHF
TRBV7-2	NA	once	TRBJ1-2	TGTGCCAGCAGCTTAGGTGAACAGGGCCCCTATGGCTACACCTTC	CASSLGEQGPYGYTF
TRBV28	TRBD2	NA	TRBJ2-7	TGTGCCAGCAACTCTAGGACAGCCCTCGCGGGGGGCCTATACGAGCAGTACTTC	CASNSRTALAGGLYEQYF
TRBV12-3/TRBV12-4	TRBD1	NA	TRBJ2-7	TGTGCCAGCAGTGGACAGGGAGGAAACGAGCAGTACTTC	CASSGQGGNEQYF
TRBV19	NA	NA	TRBJ2-7	TGTGCCAGTAAGGTCAGGACCGGGGACTCCTACGAGCAGTACTTC	CASKVRTGDSYEQYF
TRBV29-1	NA	NA	TRBJ1-1	TGCAGCGTTGGGTCTCCACGGACAGAGAAGGCTTTCTTT	CSVGSPRTEKAFF
TRBV5-6	TRBD1	NA	TRBJ1-2	TGTGCCAGCAGCTTGGCCATTGAGGGGGCACGATATGGCTACACCTTC	CASSLAIEGARYGYTF
TRBV19	NA	once	TRBJ1-2	TGTGCCAGTAGTACCAACTTTGGGGGGGCCCTCTATGGCTACACCTTC	CASSTNFGGALYGYTF
TRBV9	TRBD1	NA	TRBJ2-7	TGTGCCAGAGGGGACAGGGGTAGGCATTCGTACGGATACGAGCAGTACTTC	CARGDRGRHSYGYEQYF
TRBV28	TRBD1	NA	TRBJ1-3	TGTGCCAGCAGCCTTATAGACAGGGGGTATGGAAACACCATATATTTT	CASSLIDRGYGNTIYF
TRBV11-3	NA	NA	TRBJ2-2	TGTGCCAGCAGCTTATTTGCGGACGGGGAGCTGTTTTTT	CASSLFADGELFF
TRBV24-1	NA	NA	TRBJ1-5	TGTGCCACCAGTGATTCGGTCCCACAGCCCCAGCATTTT	CATSDSVPQPQHF
TRBV5-1	NA	NA	TRBJ2-5	TGCGCCAGCAGCTTCTTGCCAGGGGGGATTGCGGAGACCCAGTACTTC	CASSFLPGGIAETQYF
TRBV9	TRBD1	once	TRBJ1-6	TGTGCCAGCAGCGCACAGGGGCGTAATTCACCCCTCCACTTT	CASSAQGRNSPLHF
TRBV9	NA	NA	TRBJ2-3	TGTGCCAGCAGCGTAGAGAGGAGCACAGATACGCAGTATTTT	CASSVERSTDTQYF
TRBV3-1/TRBV3-2	NA	NA	TRBJ1-2	TGTGCCAGCAGCAACGACAGGTGGGGTGGCTACACCTTC	CASSNDRWGGYTF
TRBV28	NA	NA	TRBJ1-2	TGTGCCAGCAGTTTCTATCCGCACCGGGACAACTCCTATGGCTACACCTTC	CASSFYPHRDNSYGYTF
TRBV29-1	TRBD2	NA	TRBJ2-2	TGCAGCACCAGACTAGCGGGAGGCCACGGGGAGCTGTTTTTT	CSTRLAGGHGELFF
TRBV3-1/TRBV3-2	NA	NA	TRBJ1-5	TGTGCCAGCAGTCCTCAGGGCAATCAGCCCCAGCATTTT	CASSPQGNQPQHF
TRBV9	TRBD2	NA	TRBJ2-1	TGTGCCAGCAGCGTAGCCGTAGCGGGGGGTAACAATGAGCAGTTCTTC	CASSVAVAGGNNEQFF
TRBV14	NA	NA	TRBJ2-7	TGTGCCAGCAGCCAAGAAACATCTTACGAGCAGTACTTC	CASSQETSYEQYF